These T cell receptor beta chains were read from a single sample in a study of cytotoxic CD8 clonotypes in ibrutinib-treated CLL. Clones were sequenced by immunoSEQ multiplex PCR, and TCRdb holds only the in-frame ones, with some missing. Among 30,000 to 40,000 clones listed, approximately 70% were seen once. The sequenced sample was PBMCs, obtained before ibrutinib treatment. The receptors stem from a human donor with chronic lymphocytic leukemia. Both conserved end residues are part of each CDR3. Not all rows give a size; the values are once, few, many and, for expanded clones, a class.

CDR3aa	v_gene	abundance
CASRDRDSGNTIYF	TRBV28	NA
CASSTSQEWETQYF	TRBV5-1	NA
CASSLAQGYEQFF	TRBV7-2	NA
CASSVGYEQYF	TRBV7-9	many
CASSLEPGGRYEQYF	TRBV4-2	NA
CASSLQTGNYGYTF	TRBV11-3	NA
CASSPRTLTGNEQFF	TRBV18	NA
CASSPGPPDRQGAFF	TRBV27	NA
CATKRVSNQPQHF	TRBV28	NA
CASSLLTGTGNQPQHF	TRBV4-2	NA
CATADVGSSTDTQYF	TRBV6-5	NA
CASSPFGPNTGELFF	TRBV18	NA